The 21 T cell receptor gamma chains below all came from one sample that was sequenced in a study of Vδ1+ human thymocytes. Antigen specificity for these receptors is unknown. The template was reverse-transcribed extracted RNA. The CDR3 regions were amplified by multiplex PCR from V-gene primers to a constant-region primer. TCRdb made new clone calls on the multiplex PCR reads using CATT. Here the sample spans about 36,000 gamma-chain clones, 20% being singletons. General observations from the study: In the thymus, TRG and TRD repertoires looked highly polyclonal with Gaussian CDR3 lengths.

Sequencing input: Vdelta1+ gamma-delta thymocytes from the thymus. Noted subset: FACS-sorted CD3+ TCRalphabeta- TCRVdelta1+ TCRVdelta2- thymocytes. These receptors were collected from a girl in the first two years of life who had congenital heart surgery.

This clone has just a few counts. The genes are TRGV8 and TRGJ1 or TRGJ2. The length of the CDR3 is 12 residues. The V gene end was trimmed by 2 bases and the J gene end by 11 bases; junction bases not matched to a gene: 9. Germline V gene lookup returns CDR1 VENAVY and CDR2 YDSYNSRV. The CDR3 is CATWDTRRQKLF. As DNA, the CDR3 is TGTGCCACCTGGGATACTCGTCGGCAGAAACTCTTT.

This rearrangement joins TRGV2 to TRGJP2. With 3 bases clipped from V and 3 bases from J, the junction kept 16 bases outside the gene matches. Germline lookup yields CDR1 EGSNGY and CDR2 YDSYNSKV. CDR3 length: 18 amino acids. The CDR3 region is CATWDRPPAFGSDWIKTF. CDR3 nucleotide sequence: TGTGCCACCTGGGACAGGCCCCCGGCTTTTGGTAGTGATTGGATCAAGACGTTT.

With regard to this clone: At the DNA level, this CDR3 is encoded by other sequences in the same sample as well. This chain joins TRGV2 and TRGJ1 or TRGJ2. The CDR3 runs to 13 residues. V lost 0 bases and J lost 7; bases outside the gene matches: 6. CDR1 is EGSNGY, CDR2 YDSYNSKV, per germline. The CDR3 region is CATWDGQRYKKLF. The CDR3 coding sequence is TGTGCCACCTGGGACGGGCAAAGATATAAGAAACTCTTT.

This clone was observed a handful of times. Within the sample, other DNA sequences also encode this same CDR3. The V and J genes are TRGV2 and TRGJ1 or TRGJ2. The CDR3 is made up of 11 amino acids. Germline lookup yields CDR1 EGSNGY and CDR2 YDSYNSKV. Trimming took 0 bases from V and 12 from J; bases not matched to a gene: 5. The CDR3 reads CATWDGPVKLF. As DNA, the CDR3 is TGTGCCACCTGGGACGGGCCAGTGAAACTCTTT.

There are a few counts of this clone. The V gene is TRGV9, the J gene TRGJ1 or TRGJ2. Germline CDR1 GITISATS, CDR2 ISYDGTV (reference sequence). This CDR3 region has 12 residues. V was pared by 5 bases and J by 6 bases, with 7 bases of the junction left unmatched. CDR3 DNA: TGTGCCTTGTGGGGTTCGGGTTATAAGAAACTCTTT. Encoded protein: CALWGSGYKKLF.

This clone was seen a handful of times. The V gene is TRGV8, the J gene TRGJ1 or TRGJ2. The CDR3 is 13 residues long. V was pared by 5 bases and J by 8 bases, with 12 bases of the junction left unmatched. CDR1 and CDR2 (germline): VENAVY, YDSYNSRV. CDR3 in amino acids: CATWVEYRDKKLF. CDR3 nucleotide sequence: TGTGCCACCTGGGTCGAATACCGGGATAAGAAACTCTTT.

The rearrangement joins TRGV3 to TRGJ1 or TRGJ2. The junction had 18 bases not matched to a gene; V was cut back by 0 bases and J by 16 bases. The CDR3 consists of 14 residues. The V gene's germline CDR1 is VTNTFY and CDR2 YDVSTARD (reference sequence). CDR3 loop: CATWDRRSQFSVLF. The CDR3 DNA follows: TGTGCCACCTGGGACAGGCGATCCCAGTTCTCAGTCCTCTTT.

The chain links TRGV9 to TRGJP1. The CDR3 has 15 residues. The junction had 5 bases not matched to a gene; V was cut back by 0 bases and J by 4 bases. The germline V gene encodes CDR1 GITISATS and CDR2 ISYDGTV (reference sequence). CDR3 sequence (DNA): TGTGCCTTGTGGGAGGTGCAAATCACTGGTTGGTTCAAGATATTT. It specifies CALWEVQITGWFKIF.

This clone is medium-sized (0.01 to 0.1%) by share. Other nucleotide sequences in the sample specify the same CDR3. This sequence joins TRGV9 and TRGJ1 or TRGJ2. The germline gives CDR1 GITISATS, CDR2 ISYDGTV (reference sequence). The CDR3 is made up of 13 amino acids. The V segment lost 0 bases and the J segment 3 bases; nucleotides outside the gene matches: 2. The CDR3 DNA reads TGTGCCTTGTGGGAGGTGATTTATTATAAGAAACTCTTT. Its protein is CALWEVIYYKKLF.

This clone was detected a few times. This chain joins TRGV8 and TRGJ1 or TRGJ2. Unmatched junction bases numbered 5, after V lost 0 bases and J lost 3 bases. Germline assignment: CDR1 VENAVY and CDR2 YDSYNSRV. The CDR3 has 14 amino acids. The CDR3 region is CATWDRLGYYKKLF. DNA of the CDR3: TGTGCCACCTGGGATAGGCTAGGTTATTATAAGAAACTCTTT.

This chain joins TRGV8 and TRGJ1 or TRGJ2. From germline, CDR1 is VENAVY and CDR2 YDSYNSRV. The junction had 11 bases not matched to a gene; V was cut back by 5 bases and J by 7 bases. The CDR3 consists of 13 residues. CDR3 nucleotide sequence: TGTGCCACCTGGGCCGACCTGGGGTATAAGAAACTCTTT. It yields the protein CATWADLGYKKLF.

The V gene is TRGV9, the J gene TRGJ1 or TRGJ2. The CDR3 totals 16 residues. Trimming took 0 bases from V and 2 from J; bases not matched to a gene: 10. The germline V gene encodes CDR1 GITISATS and CDR2 ISYDGTV (reference sequence). CDR3 in amino acids: CALWEVQLDHYYKKLF. The CDR3 DNA follows: TGTGCCTTGTGGGAGGTGCAATTGGACCATTATTATAAGAAACTCTTT.

This chain uses TRGV2 with TRGJ1 or TRGJ2. The V and J ends lost 0 bases and 7 bases, in that order; junction bases with no gene match: 9. The CDR3 sequence is 14 residues long. The germline V gene encodes CDR1 EGSNGY and CDR2 YDSYNSKV. The CDR3 sequence is CATWDGPQKYKKLF. The CDR3, as DNA: TGTGCCACCTGGGACGGGCCTCAGAAATATAAGAAACTCTTT.

This rearrangement joins TRGV9 to TRGJ1 or TRGJ2. Looked up from germline, CDR1 is GITISATS and CDR2 is ISYDGTV (reference sequence). V dropped 0 bases and J dropped 4; count of bases not matched to a gene: 9. The CDR3 extends over 15 amino acids. The CDR3 bases are TGTGCCTTGTGGGAGGTGCACCGGGGGTATTATAAGAAACTCTTT. This translates into CALWEVHRGYYKKLF.

This clone has only a few counts. The chain has TRGV2 and TRGJP2. CDR1 is EGSNGY and CDR2 is YDSYNSKV in the germline V gene. The CDR3 sequence is 13 residues long. V trimming: 0 bases; J trimming: 12 bases; junction bases outside the gene matches: 7. CDR3 amino acids: CATWDGLSRIKTF. In nucleotides, the CDR3 is TGTGCCACCTGGGACGGGCTTAGTCGGATCAAGACGTTT.

This clone showed up just a few times. V and J are TRGV4 and TRGJ1 or TRGJ2. The length of the CDR3 is 12 residues. With 4 bases clipped from V and 4 bases from J, the junction kept 4 bases outside the gene matches. Germline assignment: CDR1 EGSTGY and CDR2 YDSYTSSV. CDR3 region: CATWEVYYKKLF. In nucleotides, the CDR3 is TGTGCCACCTGGGAAGTATATTATAAGAAACTCTTT.

This clone was detected many times. The same CDR3 arises from other DNA sequences in this sample as well. This sequence joins TRGV2 and TRGJ1 or TRGJ2. From germline, CDR1 is EGSNGY and CDR2 YDSYNSKV. This CDR3 region has 13 residues. Trimming at V came to 0 bases and at J to 6 bases, leaving 5 bases not matched to a gene. CDR3 in amino acids: CATWDGLCYKKLF. As DNA, the CDR3 is TGTGCCACCTGGGACGGGCTGTGTTATAAGAAACTCTTT.

The rearrangement links TRGV3 to TRGJ1 or TRGJ2. There are 16 residues in the CDR3. Germline CDR1 reads VTNTFY; CDR2 reads YDVSTARD (reference sequence). Trimming cost V 0 bases and J 2 bases; bases outside gene matches: 10. The CDR3 DNA reads as TGTGCCACCTGGGACAGGGGAGGTAGCCATTATTATAAGAAACTCTTT. As protein: CATWDRGGSHYYKKLF.

This clone is deemed medium-sized. This specimen includes other DNA sequences encoding the same CDR3. The chain links TRGV3 to TRGJ1 or TRGJ2. After removal of 3 bases from V and 4 bases from J, the junction contained 3 bases not matched to a gene. CDR1 is VTNTFY, CDR2 YDVSTARD, per germline (reference sequence). The CDR3 length is 12 residues. CDR3 loop: CATWDRYYKKLF. The CDR3 DNA sequence: TGTGCCACCTGGGACCGGTATTATAAGAAACTCTTT.

This clone was observed a handful of times. At the DNA level, this CDR3 is encoded by other sequences in the same sample as well. This chain joins TRGV8 and TRGJ1 or TRGJ2. Germline V gene sequence: CDR1 VENAVY, CDR2 YDSYNSRV. This CDR3 contains 14 residues. V lost 0 bases, J lost 0 bases, and 2 bases stayed unmatched. The CDR3: CATWDRRNYYKKLF. The DNA of the CDR3 is TGTGCCACCTGGGATAGGCGGAATTATTATAAGAAACTCTTT.

For this clone: The sample carries other DNA sequences with the same CDR3. The V call is TRGV4, the J call TRGJ1 or TRGJ2. With 0 bases clipped from V and 6 bases from J, the junction kept 5 bases outside the gene matches. The CDR3 loop spans 13 amino acids. Germline V gene sequence: CDR1 EGSTGY, CDR2 YDSYTSSV. CDR3 residues: CATWDGPVYKKLF. The CDR3 nucleotides read TGTGCCACCTGGGATGGGCCTGTTTATAAGAAACTCTTT.